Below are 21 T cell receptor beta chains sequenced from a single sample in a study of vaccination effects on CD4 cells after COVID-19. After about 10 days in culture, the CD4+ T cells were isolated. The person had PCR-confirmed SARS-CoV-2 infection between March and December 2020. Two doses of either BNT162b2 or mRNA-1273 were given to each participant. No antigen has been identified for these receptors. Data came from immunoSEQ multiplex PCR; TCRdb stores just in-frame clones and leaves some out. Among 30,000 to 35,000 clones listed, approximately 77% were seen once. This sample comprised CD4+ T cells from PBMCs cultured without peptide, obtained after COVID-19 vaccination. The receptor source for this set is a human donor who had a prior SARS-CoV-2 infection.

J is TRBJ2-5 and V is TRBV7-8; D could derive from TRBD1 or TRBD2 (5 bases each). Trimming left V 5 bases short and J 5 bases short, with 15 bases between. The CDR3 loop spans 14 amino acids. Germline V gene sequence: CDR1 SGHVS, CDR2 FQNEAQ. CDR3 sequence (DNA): TGTGCCAGCAGCATCGAATGGGGGAAGGAGACCCAGTACTTC. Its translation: CASSIEWGKETQYF.

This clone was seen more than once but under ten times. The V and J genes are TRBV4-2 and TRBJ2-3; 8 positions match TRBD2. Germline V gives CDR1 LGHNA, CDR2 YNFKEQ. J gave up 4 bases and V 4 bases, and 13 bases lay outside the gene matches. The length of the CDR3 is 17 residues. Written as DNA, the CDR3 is TGTGCCAGCAGCCTTGATTTTGAGCGGGGGATTGCAGATACGCAGTATTTT. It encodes CASSLDFERGIADTQYF.

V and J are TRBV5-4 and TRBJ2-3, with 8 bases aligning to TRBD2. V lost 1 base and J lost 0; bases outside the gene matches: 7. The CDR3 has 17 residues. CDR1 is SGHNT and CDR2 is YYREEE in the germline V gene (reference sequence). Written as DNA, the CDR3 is TGTGCCAGCAGCTTGAGGCTAGCGGGCCCAAGCACAGATACGCAGTATTTT. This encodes CASSLRLAGPSTDTQYF.

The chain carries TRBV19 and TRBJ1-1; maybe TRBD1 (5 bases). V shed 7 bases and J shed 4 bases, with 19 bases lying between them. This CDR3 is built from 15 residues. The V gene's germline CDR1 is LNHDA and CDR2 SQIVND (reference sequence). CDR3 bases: TGTGCCAGTACCCAGCGGGGGAGCGTTGGCACTGAAGCTTTCTTT. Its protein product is CASTQRGSVGTEAFF.

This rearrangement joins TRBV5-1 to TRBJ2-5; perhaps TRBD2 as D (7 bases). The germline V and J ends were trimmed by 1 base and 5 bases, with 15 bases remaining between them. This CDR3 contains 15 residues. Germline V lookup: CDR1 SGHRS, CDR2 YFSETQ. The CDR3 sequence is CASSLLGGLGETQYF. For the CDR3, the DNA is TGCGCCAGCAGCTTGTTGGGGGGGCTGGGCGAGACCCAGTACTTC.

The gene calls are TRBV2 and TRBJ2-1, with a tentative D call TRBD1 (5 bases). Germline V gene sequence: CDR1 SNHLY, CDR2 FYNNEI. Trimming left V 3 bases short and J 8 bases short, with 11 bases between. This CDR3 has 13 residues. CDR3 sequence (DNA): TGTGCCAGCAGTGACAACCAGGGTGATGAGCAGTTCTTC. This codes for CASSDNQGDEQFF.

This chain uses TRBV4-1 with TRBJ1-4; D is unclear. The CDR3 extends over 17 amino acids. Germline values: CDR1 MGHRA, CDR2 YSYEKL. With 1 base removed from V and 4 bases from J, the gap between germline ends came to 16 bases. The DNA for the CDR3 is TGCGCCAGCAGCCAAGTGATCCTGGGGTTAAGTAATGAAAAACTGTTTTTT. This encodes CASSQVILGLSNEKLFF.

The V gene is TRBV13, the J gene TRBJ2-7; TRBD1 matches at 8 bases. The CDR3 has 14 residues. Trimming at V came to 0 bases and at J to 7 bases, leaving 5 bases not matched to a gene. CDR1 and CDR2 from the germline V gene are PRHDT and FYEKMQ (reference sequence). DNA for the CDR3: TGTGCCAGCAGCTTAGGGCAGGGGGCGGATGAGCAGTACTTC. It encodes CASSLGQGADEQYF.

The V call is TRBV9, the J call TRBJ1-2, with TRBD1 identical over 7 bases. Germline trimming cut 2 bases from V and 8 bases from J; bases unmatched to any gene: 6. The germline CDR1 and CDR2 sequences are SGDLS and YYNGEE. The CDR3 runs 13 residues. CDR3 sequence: CASSVNRGGGYTF. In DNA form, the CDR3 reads TGTGCCAGCAGCGTTAACAGGGGTGGAGGCTACACCTTC.

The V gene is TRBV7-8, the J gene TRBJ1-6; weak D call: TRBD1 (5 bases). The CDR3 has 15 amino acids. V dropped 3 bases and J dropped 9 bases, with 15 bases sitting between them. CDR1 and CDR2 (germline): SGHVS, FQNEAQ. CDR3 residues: CASSFGPRDGSPLHF. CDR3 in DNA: TGTGCCAGCAGCTTTGGCCCCCGGGACGGTTCACCCCTCCACTTT.

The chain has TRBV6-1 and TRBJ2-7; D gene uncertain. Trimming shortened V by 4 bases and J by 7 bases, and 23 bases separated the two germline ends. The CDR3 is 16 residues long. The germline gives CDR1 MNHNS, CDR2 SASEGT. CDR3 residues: CASSGTIGSWPEEQYF. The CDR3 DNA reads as TGTGCCAGCAGTGGTACCATAGGTAGTTGGCCCGAAGAGCAGTACTTC.

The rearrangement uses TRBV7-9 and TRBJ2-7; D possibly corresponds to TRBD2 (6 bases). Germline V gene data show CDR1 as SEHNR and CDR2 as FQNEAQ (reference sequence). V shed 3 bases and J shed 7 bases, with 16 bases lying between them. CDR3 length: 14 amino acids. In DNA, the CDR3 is TGTGCCAGCAGCTTGAGTGCGGGGTCTCGGGAGCAGTACTTC. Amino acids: CASSLSAGSREQYF. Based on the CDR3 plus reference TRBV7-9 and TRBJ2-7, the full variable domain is DTGVSQNPRHKITKRGQNVTFRCDPISEHNRLYWYRQTLGQGPEFLTYFQNEAQLEKSRLLSDRFSAERPKGSFSTLEIQRTEQGDSAMYLCASSLSAGSREQYFGPGTRLTVT.

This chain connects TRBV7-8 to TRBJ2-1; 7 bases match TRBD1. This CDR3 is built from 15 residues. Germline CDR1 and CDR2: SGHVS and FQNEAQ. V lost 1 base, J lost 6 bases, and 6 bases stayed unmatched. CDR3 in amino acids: CASSLGTGAFNEQFF. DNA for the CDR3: TGTGCCAGCAGCTTAGGCACAGGGGCCTTCAATGAGCAGTTCTTC.

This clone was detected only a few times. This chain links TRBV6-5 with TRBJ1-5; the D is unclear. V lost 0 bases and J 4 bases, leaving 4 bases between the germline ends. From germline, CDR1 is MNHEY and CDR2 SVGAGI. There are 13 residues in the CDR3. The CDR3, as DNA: TGTGCCAGCAGTTACTCGAATAATCAGCCCCAGCATTTT. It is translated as CASSYSNNQPQHF.

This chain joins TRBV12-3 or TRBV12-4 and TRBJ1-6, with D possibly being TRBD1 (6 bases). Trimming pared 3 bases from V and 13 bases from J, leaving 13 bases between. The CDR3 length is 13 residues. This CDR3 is CASSLNGQSPLHF. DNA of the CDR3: TGTGCCAGCAGTTTGAACGGACAGAGCCCCCTCCACTTT.

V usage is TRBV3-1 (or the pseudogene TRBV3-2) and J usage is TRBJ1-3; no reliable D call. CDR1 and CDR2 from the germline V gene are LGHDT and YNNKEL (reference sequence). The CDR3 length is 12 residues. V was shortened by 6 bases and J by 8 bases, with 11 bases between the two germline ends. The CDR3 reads CASSLLGYTIYF. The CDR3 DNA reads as TGTGCCAGCAGTTTGCTGGGCTACACCATATATTTT.

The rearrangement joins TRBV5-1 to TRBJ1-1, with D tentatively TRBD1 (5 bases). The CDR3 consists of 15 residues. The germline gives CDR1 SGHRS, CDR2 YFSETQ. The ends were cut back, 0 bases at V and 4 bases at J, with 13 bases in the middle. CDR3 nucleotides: TGCGCCAGCAGCTTGGGTGCGACAGCGGTCACTGAAGCTTTCTTT. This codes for CASSLGATAVTEAFF.

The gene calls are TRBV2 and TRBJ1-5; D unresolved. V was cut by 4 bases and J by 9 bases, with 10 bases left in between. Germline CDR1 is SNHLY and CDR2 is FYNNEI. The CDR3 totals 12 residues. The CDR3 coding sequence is TGTGCCAGCAGTGTTGAGCTGACGCCCCAGCATTTT. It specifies CASSVELTPQHF.

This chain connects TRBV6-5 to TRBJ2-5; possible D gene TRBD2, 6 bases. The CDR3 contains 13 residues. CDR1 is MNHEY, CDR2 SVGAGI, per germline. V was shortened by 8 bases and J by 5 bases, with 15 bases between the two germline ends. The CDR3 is CASHRGSGETQYF. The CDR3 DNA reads TGTGCCAGCCACCGGGGGTCCGGGGAGACCCAGTACTTC.

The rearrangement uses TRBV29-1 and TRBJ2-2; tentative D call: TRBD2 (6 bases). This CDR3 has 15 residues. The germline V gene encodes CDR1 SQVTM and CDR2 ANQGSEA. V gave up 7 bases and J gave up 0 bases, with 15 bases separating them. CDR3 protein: CSARFSSANTGELFF. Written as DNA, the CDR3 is TGCAGCGCACGCTTCTCTAGCGCGAACACCGGGGAGCTGTTTTTT.

The CDR3: CASSTRTSGSTDTQYF. CDR3 DNA sequence: TGTGCCAGCAGCACCCGGACTAGCGGGAGCACAGATACGCAGTATTTT. The chain is built from TRBV13 and TRBJ2-3; 11 bases are shared with TRBD2. The length of the CDR3 is 16 residues. Germline assignment: CDR1 PRHDT and CDR2 FYEKMQ (reference sequence). The J segment lost 0 bases and the V segment lost 5 bases, leaving 4 bases of the junction unmatched.